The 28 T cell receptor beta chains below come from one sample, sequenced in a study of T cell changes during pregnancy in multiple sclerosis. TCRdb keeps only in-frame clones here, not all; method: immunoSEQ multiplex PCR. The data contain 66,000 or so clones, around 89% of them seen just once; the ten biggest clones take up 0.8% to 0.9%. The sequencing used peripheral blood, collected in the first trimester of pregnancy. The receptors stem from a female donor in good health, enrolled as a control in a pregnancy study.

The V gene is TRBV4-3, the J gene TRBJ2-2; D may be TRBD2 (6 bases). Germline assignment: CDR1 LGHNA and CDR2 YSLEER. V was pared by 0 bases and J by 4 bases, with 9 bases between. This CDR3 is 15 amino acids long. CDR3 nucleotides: TGCGCCAGCAGCCAAGAGGGGGGTCTCACCGGGGAGCTGTTTTTT. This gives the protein CASSQEGGLTGELFF.

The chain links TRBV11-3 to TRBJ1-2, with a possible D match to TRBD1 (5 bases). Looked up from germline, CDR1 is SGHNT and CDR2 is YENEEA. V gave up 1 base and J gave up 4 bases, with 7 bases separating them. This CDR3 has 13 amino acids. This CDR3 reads CASSLARVYGYTF. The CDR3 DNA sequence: TGTGCCAGCAGCTTAGCCAGGGTCTATGGCTACACCTTC.

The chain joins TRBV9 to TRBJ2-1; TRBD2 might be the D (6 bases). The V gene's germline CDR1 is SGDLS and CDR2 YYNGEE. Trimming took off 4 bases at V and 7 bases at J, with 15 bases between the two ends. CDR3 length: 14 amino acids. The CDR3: CASSTLDGGNEQFF. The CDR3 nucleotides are TGTGCCAGCAGCACCCTGGACGGAGGGAATGAGCAGTTCTTC.

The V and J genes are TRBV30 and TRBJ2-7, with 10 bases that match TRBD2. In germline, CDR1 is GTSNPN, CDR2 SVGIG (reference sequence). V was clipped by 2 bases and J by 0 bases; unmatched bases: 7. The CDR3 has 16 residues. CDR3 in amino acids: CAWSMSGGVSSYEQYF. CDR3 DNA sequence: TGTGCCTGGAGTATGAGCGGGGGGGTGAGCTCCTACGAGCAGTACTTC.

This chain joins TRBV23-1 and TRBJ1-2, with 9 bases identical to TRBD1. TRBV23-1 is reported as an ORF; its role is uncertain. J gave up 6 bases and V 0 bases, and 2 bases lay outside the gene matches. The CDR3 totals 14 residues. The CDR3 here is CASSQSRTGDGYTF. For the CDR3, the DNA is TGCGCCAGCAGTCAATCGAGGACAGGGGATGGCTACACCTTC.

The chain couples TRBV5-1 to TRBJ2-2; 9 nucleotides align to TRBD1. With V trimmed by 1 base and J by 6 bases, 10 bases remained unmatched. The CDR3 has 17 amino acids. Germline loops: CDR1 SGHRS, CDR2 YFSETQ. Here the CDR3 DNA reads TGCGCCAGCAGCTTGCACCCGGGACAGGGTGATGCCGGGGAGCTGTTTTTT. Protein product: CASSLHPGQGDAGELFF.

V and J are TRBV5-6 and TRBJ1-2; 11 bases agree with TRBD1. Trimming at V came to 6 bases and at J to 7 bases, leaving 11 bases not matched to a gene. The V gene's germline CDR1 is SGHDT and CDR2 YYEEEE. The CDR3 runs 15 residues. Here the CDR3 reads CASNKHPGTGGGYTF. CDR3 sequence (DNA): TGTGCCAGCAATAAACATCCAGGGACAGGGGGTGGCTACACCTTC.

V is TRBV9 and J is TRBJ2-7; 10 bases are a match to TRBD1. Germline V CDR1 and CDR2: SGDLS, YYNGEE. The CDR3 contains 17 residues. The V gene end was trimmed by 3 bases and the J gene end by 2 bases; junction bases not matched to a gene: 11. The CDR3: CASSETGGGGPPYEQYF. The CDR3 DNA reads TGTGCCAGCAGCGAGACAGGGGGCGGAGGGCCCCCCTACGAGCAGTACTTC.

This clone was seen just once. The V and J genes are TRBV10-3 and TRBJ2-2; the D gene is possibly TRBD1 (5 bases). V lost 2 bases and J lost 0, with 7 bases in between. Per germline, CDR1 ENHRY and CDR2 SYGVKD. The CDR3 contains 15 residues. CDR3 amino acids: CAISERQPNTGELFF. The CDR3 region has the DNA TGTGCCATCAGTGAGCGACAGCCGAACACCGGGGAGCTGTTTTTT.

The CDR3 DNA follows: TGTGCCAGCAGCCCCGGACAGGGTGGCAATCAGCCCCAGCATTTT. Its protein product is CASSPGQGGNQPQHF. This sequence joins TRBV11-3 and TRBJ1-5; TRBD1 matches 8 bases. V lost 5 bases and J lost 2; bases outside the gene matches: 5. The CDR3 totals 15 residues. From germline, CDR1 is SGHNT and CDR2 YENEEA. Full variable domain (missing parts from reference TRBV11-3 and TRBJ1-5): EAGVVQSPRYKIIEKKQPVAFWCNPISGHNTLYWYLQNLGQGPELLIRYENEEAVDDSQLPKDRFSAERLKGVDSTLKIQPAELGDSAVYLCASSPGQGGNQPQHFGDGTRLSIL.

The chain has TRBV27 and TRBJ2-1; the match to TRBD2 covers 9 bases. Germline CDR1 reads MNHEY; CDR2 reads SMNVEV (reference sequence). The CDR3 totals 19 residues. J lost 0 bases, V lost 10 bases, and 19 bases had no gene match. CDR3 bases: TGTGCCACCACGGAAGCACGGACTAGCGTTGGGAGCTCCTACAATGAGCAGTTCTTC. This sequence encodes CATTEARTSVGSSYNEQFF.

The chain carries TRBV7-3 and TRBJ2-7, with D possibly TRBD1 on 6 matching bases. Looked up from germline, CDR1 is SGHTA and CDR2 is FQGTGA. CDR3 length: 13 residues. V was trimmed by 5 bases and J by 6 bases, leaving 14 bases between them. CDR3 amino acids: CASSQETGREQYF. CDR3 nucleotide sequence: TGTGCCAGCAGCCAAGAGACAGGCCGCGAGCAGTACTTC.

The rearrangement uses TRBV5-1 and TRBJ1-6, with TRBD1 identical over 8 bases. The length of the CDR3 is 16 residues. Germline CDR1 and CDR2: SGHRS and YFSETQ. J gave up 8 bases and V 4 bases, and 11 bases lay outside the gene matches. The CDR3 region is CASSLGPGGEYSPLHF. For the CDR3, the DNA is TGCGCCAGCAGCCTCGGCCCAGGGGGCGAATATTCACCCCTCCACTTT.

CDR3 residues: CASSIDPGLGNYGYTF. The CDR3 region has the DNA TGTGCCAGTAGTATAGACCCAGGGTTGGGGAACTATGGCTACACCTTC. V and J are TRBV19 and TRBJ1-2, with TRBD1 as a possible D gene (5 bases). V lost 0 bases and J lost 2, with 13 bases in between. Per germline, CDR1 LNHDA and CDR2 SQIVND (reference sequence). The CDR3 totals 16 residues.

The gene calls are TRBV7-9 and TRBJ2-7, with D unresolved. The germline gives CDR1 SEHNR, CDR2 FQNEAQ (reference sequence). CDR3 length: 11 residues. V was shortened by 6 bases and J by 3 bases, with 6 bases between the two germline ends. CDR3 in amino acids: CASSADYEQYF. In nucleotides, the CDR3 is TGTGCCAGCAGTGCAGACTACGAGCAGTACTTC. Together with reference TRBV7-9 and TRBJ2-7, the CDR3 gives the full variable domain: DTGVSQNPRHKITKRGQNVTFRCDPISEHNRLYWYRQTLGQGPEFLTYFQNEAQLEKSRLLSDRFSAERPKGSFSTLEIQRTEQGDSAMYLCASSADYEQYFGPGTRLTVT.

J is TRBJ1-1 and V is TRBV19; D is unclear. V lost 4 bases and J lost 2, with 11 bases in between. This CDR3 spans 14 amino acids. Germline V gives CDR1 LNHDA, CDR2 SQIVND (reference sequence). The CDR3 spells CASSKAGENTEAFF. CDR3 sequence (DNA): TGTGCCAGTAGTAAAGCGGGAGAAAACACTGAAGCTTTCTTT.

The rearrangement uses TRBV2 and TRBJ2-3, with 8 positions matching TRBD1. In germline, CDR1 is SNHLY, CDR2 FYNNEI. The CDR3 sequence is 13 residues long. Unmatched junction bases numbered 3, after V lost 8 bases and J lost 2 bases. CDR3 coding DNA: TGTGCCAGCGGCAGGGGGCCCACAGATACGCAGTATTTT. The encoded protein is CASGRGPTDTQYF.

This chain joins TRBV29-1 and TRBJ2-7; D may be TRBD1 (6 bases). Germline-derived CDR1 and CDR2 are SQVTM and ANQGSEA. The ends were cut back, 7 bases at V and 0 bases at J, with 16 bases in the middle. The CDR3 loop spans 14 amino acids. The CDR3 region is CSALTWDNSYEQYF. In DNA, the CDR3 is TGCAGCGCCCTCACATGGGACAACTCCTACGAGCAGTACTTC.

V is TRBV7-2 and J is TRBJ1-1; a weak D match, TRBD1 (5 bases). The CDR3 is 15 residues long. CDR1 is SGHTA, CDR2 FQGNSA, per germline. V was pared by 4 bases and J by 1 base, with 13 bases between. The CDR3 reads CASSSRVFRNTEAFF. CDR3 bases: TGTGCCAGCAGCTCCAGGGTATTCAGGAACACTGAAGCTTTCTTT.

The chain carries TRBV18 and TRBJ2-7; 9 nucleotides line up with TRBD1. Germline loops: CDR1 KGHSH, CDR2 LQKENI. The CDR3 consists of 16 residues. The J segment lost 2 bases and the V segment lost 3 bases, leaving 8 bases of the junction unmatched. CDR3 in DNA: TGTGCCAGCTCACCCGGAGGGACAGGGTACACCTACGAGCAGTACTTC. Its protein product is CASSPGGTGYTYEQYF.

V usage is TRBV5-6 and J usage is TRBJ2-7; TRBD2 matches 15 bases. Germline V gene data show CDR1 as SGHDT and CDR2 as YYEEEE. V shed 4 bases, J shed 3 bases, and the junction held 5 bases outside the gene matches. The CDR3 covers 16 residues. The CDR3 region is CASSTGTSGGFYEQYF. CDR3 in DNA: TGTGCCAGCAGCACCGGGACTAGCGGGGGGTTCTACGAGCAGTACTTC.

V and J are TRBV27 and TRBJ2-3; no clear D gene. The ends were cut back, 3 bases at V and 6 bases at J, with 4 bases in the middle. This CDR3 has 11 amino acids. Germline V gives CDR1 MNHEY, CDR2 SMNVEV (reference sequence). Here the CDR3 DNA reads TGTGCCAGCAGTTTCGGGGATACGCAGTATTTT. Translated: CASSFGDTQYF.

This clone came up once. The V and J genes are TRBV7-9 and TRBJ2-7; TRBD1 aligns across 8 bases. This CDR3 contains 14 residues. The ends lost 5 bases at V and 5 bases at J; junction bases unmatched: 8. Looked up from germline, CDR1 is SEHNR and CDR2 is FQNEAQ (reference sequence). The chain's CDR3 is CASSHNQGAHEQYF. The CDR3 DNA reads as TGTGCCAGCAGCCATAACCAGGGGGCCCACGAGCAGTACTTC.

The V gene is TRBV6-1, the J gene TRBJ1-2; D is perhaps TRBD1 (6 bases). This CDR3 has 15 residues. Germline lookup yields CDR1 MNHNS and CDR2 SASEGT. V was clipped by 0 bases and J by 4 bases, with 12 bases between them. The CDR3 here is CASSEASGQVYGYTF. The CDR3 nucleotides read TGTGCCAGCAGTGAAGCGTCGGGACAAGTCTATGGCTACACCTTC.

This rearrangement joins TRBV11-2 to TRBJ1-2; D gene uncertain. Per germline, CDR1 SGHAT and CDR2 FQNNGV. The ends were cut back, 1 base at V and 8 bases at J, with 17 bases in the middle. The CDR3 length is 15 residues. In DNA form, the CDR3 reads TGTGCCAGCAGCTTAGGTTATAGGAGCCCCCTCGGCTACACCTTC. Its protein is CASSLGYRSPLGYTF.

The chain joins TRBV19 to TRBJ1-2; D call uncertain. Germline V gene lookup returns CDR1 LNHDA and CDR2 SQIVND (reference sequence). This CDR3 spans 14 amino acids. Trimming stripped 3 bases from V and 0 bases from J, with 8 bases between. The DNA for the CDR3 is TGTGCCAGTAGTATTAACGGGGCTAACTATGGCTACACCTTC. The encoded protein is CASSINGANYGYTF.

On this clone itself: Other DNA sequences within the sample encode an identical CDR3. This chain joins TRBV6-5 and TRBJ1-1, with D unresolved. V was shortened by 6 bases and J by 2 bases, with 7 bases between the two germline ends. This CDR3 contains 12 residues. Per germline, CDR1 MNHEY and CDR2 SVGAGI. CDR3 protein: CASSRGNTEAFF. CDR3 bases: TGTGCCAGCAGCCGCGGTAACACTGAAGCTTTCTTT.

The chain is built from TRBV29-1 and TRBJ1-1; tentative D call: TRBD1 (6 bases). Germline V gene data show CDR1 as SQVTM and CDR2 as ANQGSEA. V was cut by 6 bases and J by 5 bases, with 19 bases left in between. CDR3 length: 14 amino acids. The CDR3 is CSVMKGVRGTEAFF. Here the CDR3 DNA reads TGCAGCGTAATGAAAGGGGTGAGGGGGACTGAAGCTTTCTTT.